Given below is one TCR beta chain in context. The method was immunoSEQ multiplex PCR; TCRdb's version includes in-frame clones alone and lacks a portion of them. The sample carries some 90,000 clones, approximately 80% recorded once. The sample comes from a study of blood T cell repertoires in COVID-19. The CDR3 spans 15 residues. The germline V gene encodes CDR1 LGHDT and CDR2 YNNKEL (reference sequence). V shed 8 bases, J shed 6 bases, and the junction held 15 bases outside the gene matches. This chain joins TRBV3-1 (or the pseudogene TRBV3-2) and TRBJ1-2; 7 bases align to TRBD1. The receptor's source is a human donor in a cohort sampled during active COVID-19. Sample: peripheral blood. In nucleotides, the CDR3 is TGTGCCAGCCGAGAAGACAGGGCCTCGCCAGATGGCTACACCTTC. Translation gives CASREDRASPDGYTF.